This T cell receptor beta chain was documented in a study of blood T cells in healthy people across ages. Study-wide results and caveats: Investigators treated diversity estimates from one million T cells as underestimates.

The CDR3 loop spans 15 amino acids. J lost 1 base, V lost 7 bases, and 6 bases had no gene match. The V gene's germline CDR1 is LGHDT and CDR2 YNNKEL (reference sequence). The individuals who served as donors were healthy Caucasians living in Russia, aged roughly 6 to 90. A minimum of 6 million PBMCs was isolated per sample. About this clonotype itself: Its antigen is as yet unknown.

Through a sample-barcoded 5' primer and a J-beta primer mix, a second PCR was run for about 6 to 12 cycles. TCRdb processed the 5' RACE reads anew with MiXCR; each CDR3 protein has one entry. This table holds approximately 2,000,000 distinct CDR3 sequences, around 42% found once. This clonotype was obtained from a human donor in good health. The chain uses TRBV3-1 and TRBJ1-1, with 10 nucleotides matching TRBD1. The sequencing input was blood. The DNA of the CDR3 is TGTGCCAGCAACTCGGACAGGGGGACGAACACTGAAGCTTTCTTT. It encodes CASNSDRGTNTEAFF.